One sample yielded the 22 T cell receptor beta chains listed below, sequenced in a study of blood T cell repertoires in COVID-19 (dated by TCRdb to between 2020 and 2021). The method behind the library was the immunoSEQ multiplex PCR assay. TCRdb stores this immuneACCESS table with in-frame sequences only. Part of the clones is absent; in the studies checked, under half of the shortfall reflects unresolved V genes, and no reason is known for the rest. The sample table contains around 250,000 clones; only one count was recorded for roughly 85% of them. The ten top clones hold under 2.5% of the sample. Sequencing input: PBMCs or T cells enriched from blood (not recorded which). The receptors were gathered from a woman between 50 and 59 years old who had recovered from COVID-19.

The CDR3: CASSVTAYGYTF. CDR3 nucleotide sequence: TGTGCCAGCAGCGTGACAGCTTATGGCTACACCTTC. This chain uses TRBV9 with TRBJ1-2; TRBD1 is a possible D gene (5 bases). Trimming removed 2 bases from V and 5 bases from J, with 7 bases in between. The CDR3 spans 12 residues. Germline CDR1 SGDLS, CDR2 YYNGEE.

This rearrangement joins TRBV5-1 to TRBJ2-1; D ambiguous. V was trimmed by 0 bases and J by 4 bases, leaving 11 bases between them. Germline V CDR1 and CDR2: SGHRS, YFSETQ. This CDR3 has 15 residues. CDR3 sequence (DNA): TGCGCCAGCAGCTTGGATCGCGGCACATACAATGAGCAGTTCTTC. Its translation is CASSLDRGTYNEQFF. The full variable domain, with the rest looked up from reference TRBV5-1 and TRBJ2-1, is KAGVTQTPRYLIKTRGQQVTLSCSPISGHRSVSWYQQTPGQGLQFLFEYFSETQRNKGNFPGRFSGRQFSNSRSEMNVSTLELGDSALYLCASSLDRGTYNEQFFGPGTRLTVL.

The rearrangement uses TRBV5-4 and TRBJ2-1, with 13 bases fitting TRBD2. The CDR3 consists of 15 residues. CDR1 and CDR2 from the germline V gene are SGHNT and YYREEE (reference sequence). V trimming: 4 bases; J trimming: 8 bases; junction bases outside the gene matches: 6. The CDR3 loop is CASSQTSGRPHEQFF. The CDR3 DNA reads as TGTGCCAGCAGCCAGACTAGCGGGAGGCCACATGAGCAGTTCTTC.

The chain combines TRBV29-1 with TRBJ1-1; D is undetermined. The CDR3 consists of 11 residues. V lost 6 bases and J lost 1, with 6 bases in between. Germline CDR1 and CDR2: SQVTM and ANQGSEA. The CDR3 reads CSVSWNTEAFF. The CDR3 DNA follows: TGCAGCGTCTCGTGGAACACTGAAGCTTTCTTT.

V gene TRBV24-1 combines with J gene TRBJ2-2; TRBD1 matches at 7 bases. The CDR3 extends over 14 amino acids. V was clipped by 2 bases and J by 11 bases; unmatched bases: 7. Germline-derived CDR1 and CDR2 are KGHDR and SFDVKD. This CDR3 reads CATSDWDSGPELFF. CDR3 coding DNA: TGTGCCACCAGTGATTGGGACAGCGGCCCTGAGCTGTTTTTT.

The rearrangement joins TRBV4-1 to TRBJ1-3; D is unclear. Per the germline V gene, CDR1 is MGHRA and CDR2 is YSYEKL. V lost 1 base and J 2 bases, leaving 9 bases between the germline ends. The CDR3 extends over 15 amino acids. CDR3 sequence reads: CASSQGGRAGNTIYF. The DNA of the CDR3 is TGCGCCAGCAGCCAAGGTGGGAGGGCTGGAAACACCATATATTTT.

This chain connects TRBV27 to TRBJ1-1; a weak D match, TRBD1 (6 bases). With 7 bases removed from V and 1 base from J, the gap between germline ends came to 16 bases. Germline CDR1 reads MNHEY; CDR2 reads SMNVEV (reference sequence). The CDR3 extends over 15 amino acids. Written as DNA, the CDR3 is TGTGCCAGCACCATTGACAGGTTCGGGAACACTGAAGCTTTCTTT. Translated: CASTIDRFGNTEAFF.

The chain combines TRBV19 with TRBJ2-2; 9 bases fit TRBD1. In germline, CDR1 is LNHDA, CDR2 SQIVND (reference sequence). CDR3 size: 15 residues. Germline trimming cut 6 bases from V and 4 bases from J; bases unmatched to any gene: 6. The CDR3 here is CASRRRTGATGELFF. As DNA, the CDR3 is TGTGCCAGTAGAAGGAGGACAGGGGCCACCGGGGAGCTGTTTTTT.

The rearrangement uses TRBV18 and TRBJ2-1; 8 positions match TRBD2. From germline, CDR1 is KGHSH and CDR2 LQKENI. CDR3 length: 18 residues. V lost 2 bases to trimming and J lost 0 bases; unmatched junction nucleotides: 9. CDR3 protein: CASSPYIAGPDSYNEQFF. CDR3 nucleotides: TGTGCCAGCTCACCATATATAGCGGGACCCGACTCCTACAATGAGCAGTTCTTC.

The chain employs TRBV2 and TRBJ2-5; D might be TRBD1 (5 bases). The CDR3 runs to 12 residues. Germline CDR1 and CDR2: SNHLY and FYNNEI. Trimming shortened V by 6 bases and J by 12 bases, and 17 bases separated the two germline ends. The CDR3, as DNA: TGTGCCAGCAGACCCTTTGACAGACAAAAGTACTTC. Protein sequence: CASRPFDRQKYF.

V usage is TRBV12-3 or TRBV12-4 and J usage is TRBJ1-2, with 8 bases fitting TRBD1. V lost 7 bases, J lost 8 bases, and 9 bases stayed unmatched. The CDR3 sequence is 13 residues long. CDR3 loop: CASTLDRASGYTF. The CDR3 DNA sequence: TGTGCCAGCACTCTGGACAGGGCAAGCGGCTACACCTTC.

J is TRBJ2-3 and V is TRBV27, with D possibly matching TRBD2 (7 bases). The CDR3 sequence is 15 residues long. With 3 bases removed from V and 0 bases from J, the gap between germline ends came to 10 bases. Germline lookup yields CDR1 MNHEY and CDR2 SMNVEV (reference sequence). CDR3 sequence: CASSFRGASTDTQYF. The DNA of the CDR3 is TGTGCCAGCAGTTTTCGGGGGGCTAGCACAGATACGCAGTATTTT.

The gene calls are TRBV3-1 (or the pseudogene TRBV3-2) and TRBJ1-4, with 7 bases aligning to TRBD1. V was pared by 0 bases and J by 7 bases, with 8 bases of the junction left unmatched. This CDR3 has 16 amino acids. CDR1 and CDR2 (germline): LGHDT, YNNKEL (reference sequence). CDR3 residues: CASSQDLRGRGEKLFF. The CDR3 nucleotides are TGTGCCAGCAGCCAAGATTTGAGGGGGCGAGGTGAAAAACTGTTTTTT.

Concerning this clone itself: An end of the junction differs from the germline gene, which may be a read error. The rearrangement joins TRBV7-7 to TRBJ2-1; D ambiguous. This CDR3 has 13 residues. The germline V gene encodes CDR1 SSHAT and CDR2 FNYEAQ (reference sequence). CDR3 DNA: TGTGCTAGCAGCTTAAACTACGCCAATGAGCAGTTCTTC. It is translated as CASSLNYANEQFF.

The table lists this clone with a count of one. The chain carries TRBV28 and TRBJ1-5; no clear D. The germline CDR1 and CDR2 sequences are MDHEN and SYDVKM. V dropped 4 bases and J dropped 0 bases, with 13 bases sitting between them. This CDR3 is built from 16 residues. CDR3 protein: CASSSYRDYSNQPQHF. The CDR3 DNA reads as TGTGCCAGCAGTTCCTACAGAGACTATAGCAATCAGCCCCAGCATTTT.

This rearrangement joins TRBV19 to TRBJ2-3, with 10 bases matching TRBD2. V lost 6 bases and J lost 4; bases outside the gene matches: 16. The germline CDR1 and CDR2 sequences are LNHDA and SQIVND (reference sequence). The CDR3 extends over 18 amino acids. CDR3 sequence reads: CASSRAAGGPSTPDTQYF. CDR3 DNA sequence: TGTGCCAGTAGCCGGGCAGCGGGAGGGCCATCGACCCCAGATACGCAGTATTTT.

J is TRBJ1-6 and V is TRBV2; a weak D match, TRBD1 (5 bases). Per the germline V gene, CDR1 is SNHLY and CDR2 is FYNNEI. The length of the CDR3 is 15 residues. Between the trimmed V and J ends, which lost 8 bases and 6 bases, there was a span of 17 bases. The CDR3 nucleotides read TGTGCCAGCCGGACGGGGGATTTCCCTAATTCACCCCTCCACTTT. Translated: CASRTGDFPNSPLHF. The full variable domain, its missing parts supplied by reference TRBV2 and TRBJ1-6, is EPEVTQTPSHQVTQMGQEVILRCVPISNHLYFYWYRQILGQKVEFLVSFYNNEISEKSEIFDDQFSVERPDGSNFTLKIRSTKLEDSAMYFCASRTGDFPNSPLHFGNGTRLTVT.

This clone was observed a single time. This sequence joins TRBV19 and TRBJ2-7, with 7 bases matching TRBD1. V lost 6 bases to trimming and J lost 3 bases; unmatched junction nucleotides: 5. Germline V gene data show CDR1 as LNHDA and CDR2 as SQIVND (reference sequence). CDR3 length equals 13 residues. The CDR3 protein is CASRGQLYYEQYF. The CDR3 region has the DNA TGTGCCAGTAGGGGACAGCTTTACTACGAGCAGTACTTC.

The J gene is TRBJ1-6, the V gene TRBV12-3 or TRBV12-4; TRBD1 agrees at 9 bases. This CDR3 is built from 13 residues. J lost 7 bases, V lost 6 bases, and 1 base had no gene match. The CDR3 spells CASSGQGNSPLHF. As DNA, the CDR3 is TGTGCCAGCAGCGGACAGGGGAATTCACCCCTCCACTTT.

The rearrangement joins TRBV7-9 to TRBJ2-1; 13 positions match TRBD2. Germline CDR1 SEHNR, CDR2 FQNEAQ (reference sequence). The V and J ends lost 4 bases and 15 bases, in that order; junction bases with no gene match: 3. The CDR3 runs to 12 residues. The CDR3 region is CASSSTSGRGFF. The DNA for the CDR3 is TGTGCCAGCAGCTCCACTAGCGGGAGGGGGTTCTTC.

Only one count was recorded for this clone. This chain's CDR3 is CASTPPDRFNEKLFF. The CDR3 DNA sequence: TGTGCCAGCACCCCTCCGGACAGGTTTAATGAAAAACTGTTTTTT. The chain carries TRBV28 and TRBJ1-4; 7 nucleotides align to TRBD1. The CDR3 runs 15 residues. Germline CDR1 MDHEN, CDR2 SYDVKM. The ends lost 7 bases at V and 4 bases at J; junction bases unmatched: 9.

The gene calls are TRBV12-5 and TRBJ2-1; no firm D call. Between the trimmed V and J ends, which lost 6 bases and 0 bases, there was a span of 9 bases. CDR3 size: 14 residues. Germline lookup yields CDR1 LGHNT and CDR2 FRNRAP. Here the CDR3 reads CASGPYGSYNEQFF. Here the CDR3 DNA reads TGTGCTAGTGGCCCTTACGGCTCCTACAATGAGCAGTTCTTC.